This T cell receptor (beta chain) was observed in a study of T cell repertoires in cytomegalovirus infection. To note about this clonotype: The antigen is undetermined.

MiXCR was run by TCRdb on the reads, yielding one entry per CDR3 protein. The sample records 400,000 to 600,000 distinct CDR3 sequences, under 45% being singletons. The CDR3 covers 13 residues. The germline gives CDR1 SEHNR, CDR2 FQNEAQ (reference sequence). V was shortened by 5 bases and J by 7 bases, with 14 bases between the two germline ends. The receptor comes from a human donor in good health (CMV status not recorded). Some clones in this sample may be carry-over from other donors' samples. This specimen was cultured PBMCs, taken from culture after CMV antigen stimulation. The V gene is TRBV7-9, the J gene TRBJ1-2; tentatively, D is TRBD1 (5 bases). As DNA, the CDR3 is TGTGCCAGCAGCAGCGACAGCCGGAGTGGCTACACCTTC. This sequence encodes CASSSDSRSGYTF. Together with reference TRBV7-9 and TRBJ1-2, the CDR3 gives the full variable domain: DTGVSQNPRHKITKRGQNVTFRCDPISEHNRLYWYRQTLGQGPEFLTYFQNEAQLEKSRLLSDRFSAERPKGSFSTLEIQRTEQGDSAMYLCASSSDSRSGYTFGSGTRLTVV.